The 28 T cell receptor beta chains below were found in one sample sequenced in a study of post-analysis software for immune sequencing data. General study points: The five TRBV segments detected at higher frequency in patients than in controls included TRBV5-6, TRBV5-1 and TRBV20-1.

Carried by the TCR beta cDNA libraries were unique molecular identifiers. MiXCR, applied by TCRdb to the PCR reads, yields one record per CDR3 protein. In the table there are hundreds of thousands of distinct CDR3 sequences, 53% of which are singletons. Which antigens these TCRs recognize remains unknown. Sequencing was performed on blood. The receptors were sampled from a girl aged 10-17 years with multiple sclerosis.

The CDR3 region is CASSPVVGSYNEQFF. The CDR3, as DNA: TGTGCCAGCAGTCCGGTGGTGGGCTCCTACAATGAGCAGTTCTTC. The V and J genes are TRBV4-2 and TRBJ2-1; no reliable D call. The CDR3 runs to 15 residues. Germline V gene data show CDR1 as LGHNA and CDR2 as YNFKEQ. V was cut by 6 bases and J by 0 bases, with 12 bases left in between.

The chain is built from TRBV20-1 and TRBJ2-3; TRBD2 agrees at 7 bases. CDR3 length: 15 residues. The V gene's germline CDR1 is DFQATT and CDR2 SNEGSKA (reference sequence). The CDR3 loop reads CSAGRRGRAPNTQYF. The DNA for the CDR3 is TGCAGCGCTGGGAGGCGGGGGAGGGCCCCAAATACGCAGTATTTT.

The chain carries TRBV12-3 or TRBV12-4 and TRBJ2-1; 7 nucleotides align to TRBD1. CDR3 length: 15 amino acids. V was pared by 5 bases and J by 4 bases, with 8 bases of the junction left unmatched. As DNA, the CDR3 is TGTGCCAGCAGTAACCTCGGGACAGTTTACAATGAGCAGTTCTTC. Translating gives CASSNLGTVYNEQFF.

This clonotype was seen more than once but under ten times. The chain employs TRBV29-1 and TRBJ1-2, with 9 positions matching TRBD1. V lost 3 bases, J lost 8 bases, and 19 bases stayed unmatched. The CDR3 covers 17 residues. Germline values: CDR1 SQVTM, CDR2 ANQGSEA. CDR3 sequence reads: CSVERSGTGSFRTGYTF. In DNA form, the CDR3 reads TGCAGCGTTGAGCGGTCCGGGACAGGGTCTTTTCGGACAGGCTACACCTTC.

This chain joins TRBV5-1 and TRBJ1-6; the D gene is possibly TRBD1 (5 bases). The CDR3 spans 16 residues. V gave up 5 bases and J gave up 5 bases, with 17 bases separating them. Germline CDR1 SGHRS, CDR2 YFSETQ. The CDR3 sequence: CASRTGTFQNNSPLHF. CDR3 DNA: TGCGCCAGCAGAACGGGGACGTTCCAAAATAATTCACCCCTCCACTTT.

The chain links TRBV29-1 to TRBJ2-5; TRBD1 is a possible D gene (6 bases). The DNA end is a closer match to TRBJ2-7, so the J assignment may be wrong. The germline V gene has CDR1 SQVTM and CDR2 ANQGSEA. The CDR3 totals 14 residues. The DNA of the CDR3 is TGCAGCGTTGCGGGGCGACAGGTGATCCACGAGCAGTACTTC. This encodes CSVAGRQVIHEQYF.

The chain has TRBV12-3 or TRBV12-4 and TRBJ1-2, with unresolved D. The CDR3 is 15 residues long. Trimming removed 7 bases at V and 4 bases at J, with 19 bases between. Here the CDR3 DNA reads TGTGCCAGCACCCCGAGTGCGCGCTCGAGCTATGGCTACACCTTC. Translating gives CASTPSARSSYGYTF.

The rearrangement links TRBV6-6 to TRBJ2-1, with 7 nucleotides matching TRBD1. CDR1 and CDR2 from the germline V gene are MNHNY and SVGAGI (reference sequence). CDR3 size: 14 residues. Trimming cost V 2 bases and J 8 bases; bases outside gene matches: 6. The CDR3 DNA sequence: TGTGCCAGCAGTTACGGGTTAACAGGGGATGAGCAGTTCTTC. Translating gives CASSYGLTGDEQFF.

This clonotype was counted a single time. The V and J genes are TRBV7-9 and TRBJ1-2, with D possibly being TRBD1 (5 bases). With 2 bases removed from V and 6 bases from J, the gap between germline ends came to 13 bases. This CDR3 is 14 amino acids long. Germline V gives CDR1 SEHNR, CDR2 FQNEAQ (reference sequence). In nucleotides, the CDR3 is TGTGCCAGCAGCTTACTAAACAGGCGGCATGGCTACACCTTC. It codes for CASSLLNRRHGYTF. The variable domain in full, with the rest retrieved from reference TRBV7-9 and TRBJ1-2, is DTGVSQNPRHKITKRGQNVTFRCDPISEHNRLYWYRQTLGQGPEFLTYFQNEAQLEKSRLLSDRFSAERPKGSFSTLEIQRTEQGDSAMYLCASSLLNRRHGYTFGSGTRLTVV.

The chain links TRBV7-6 to TRBJ2-3; D is unresolved. Germline values: CDR1 SGHVS, CDR2 FNYEAQ. The CDR3 contains 16 residues. V was cut by 6 bases and J by 0 bases, with 16 bases left in between. This chain's CDR3 is CASSLLAAGSTDTQYF. Here the CDR3 DNA reads TGTGCCAGCAGTTTGTTGGCTGCCGGTAGCACAGATACGCAGTATTTT. Based on the CDR3 plus reference TRBV7-6 and TRBJ2-3, the full variable domain is GAGVSQSPRYKVTKRGQDVALRCDPISGHVSLYWYRQALGQGPEFLTYFNYEAQQDKSGLPNDRFSAERPEGSISTLTIQRTEQRDSAMYRCASSLLAAGSTDTQYFGPGTRLTVL.

This clonotype turned up a few times. The chain uses TRBV5-1 and TRBJ2-7; 9 bases fit TRBD1. After removal of 3 bases from V and 1 base from J, the junction contained 2 bases not matched to a gene. The CDR3 length is 14 residues. Germline V lookup: CDR1 SGHRS, CDR2 YFSETQ. The CDR3 reads CASSWDRESYEQYF. DNA of the CDR3: TGCGCCAGCAGCTGGGACAGGGAGTCCTACGAGCAGTACTTC.

The V call is TRBV29-1, the J call TRBJ2-7; TRBD2 matches at 9 bases. The tail of the sequence fits TRBJ2-1 better, so the J call may be wrong. Germline V lookup: CDR1 SQVTM, CDR2 ANQGSEA. CDR3 size: 14 residues. CDR3 coding DNA: TGCAGCGTTTCCCGCGCGGGGGGGCCCGATGAGCAGTTCTTC. Encoded protein: CSVSRAGGPDEQFF.

The chain employs TRBV27 and TRBJ2-7, with D maybe TRBD1 (5 bases). The CDR3 consists of 15 residues. V shed 6 bases and J shed 4 bases, with 19 bases lying between them. Germline loops: CDR1 MNHEY, CDR2 SMNVEV (reference sequence). The CDR3: CASRPDRQLLYEQYF. The CDR3 nucleotides are TGTGCCAGCAGGCCGGATAGACAGCTATTGTACGAGCAGTACTTC.

This clonotype has only one observation. The chain combines TRBV5-1 with TRBJ2-1; D perhaps matches TRBD2 (5 bases). CDR1 SGHRS and CDR2 YFSETQ come from the germline V gene. The CDR3 sequence is 11 residues long. V lost 1 base to trimming and J lost 13 bases, with 9 bases between them. The CDR3 sequence is CASSLQAVQFF. CDR3 coding DNA: TGCGCCAGCAGCTTGCAAGCGGTACAGTTCTTC. The full variable domain, completed using reference TRBV5-1 and TRBJ2-1, is KAGVTQTPRYLIKTRGQQVTLSCSPISGHRSVSWYQQTPGQGLQFLFEYFSETQRNKGNFPGRFSGRQFSNSRSEMNVSTLELGDSALYLCASSLQAVQFFGPGTRLTVL.

The chain employs TRBV20-1 and TRBJ2-3; 8 bases line up with TRBD2. The CDR3 has 14 amino acids. The germline gives CDR1 DFQATT, CDR2 SNEGSKA (reference sequence). The V gene end was trimmed by 3 bases and the J gene end by 5 bases; junction bases not matched to a gene: 7. The CDR3 region is CSARAAGAVDTQYF. The CDR3 nucleotides read TGCAGTGCTAGGGCAGCGGGAGCAGTAGATACGCAGTATTTT.

V and J are TRBV20-1 and TRBJ2-4; 7 nucleotides align to TRBD2. Trimming removed 1 base from V and 5 bases from J; junction bases left unmatched: 2. Germline V gene sequence: CDR1 DFQATT, CDR2 SNEGSKA (reference sequence). This CDR3 spans 13 amino acids. The CDR3 loop is CSARGLAENIQYF. CDR3 DNA: TGCAGTGCTAGAGGTCTAGCGGAAAACATTCAGTACTTC.

The chain combines TRBV7-9 with TRBJ1-1; a weak D match, TRBD1 (5 bases). The germline gives CDR1 SEHNR, CDR2 FQNEAQ (reference sequence). Trimming took 3 bases from V and 0 from J, leaving 17 bases between them. This CDR3 is built from 17 residues. CDR3 nucleotides: TGTGCCAGCAGCTTTACGGGTGCGAGGGGCATGAACACTGAAGCTTTCTTT. Its translation: CASSFTGARGMNTEAFF.

J is TRBJ1-4 and V is TRBV5-1; no definite D call. V was pared by 0 bases and J by 14 bases, with 14 bases between. The CDR3 has 13 amino acids. CDR1 is SGHRS and CDR2 is YFSETQ in the germline V gene. CDR3 in amino acids: CASSLARGEELFF. The CDR3 DNA sequence: TGCGCCAGCAGCTTGGCACGGGGAGAAGAGCTGTTTTTT.

In this sample, this clonotype turned up once. The gene calls are TRBV6-1 and TRBJ2-1, with TRBD1 identical over 7 bases. J was trimmed by 7 bases and V by 2 bases; bases with no gene match: 8. The CDR3 contains 15 residues. Germline V gene lookup returns CDR1 MNHNS and CDR2 SASEGT. DNA for the CDR3: TGTGCCAGCAGTGAATCCACAGGGGCCGTGAATGAGCAGTTCTTC. Protein: CASSESTGAVNEQFF.

The rearrangement links TRBV5-1 to TRBJ1-6; D unresolved. Germline V gene lookup returns CDR1 SGHRS and CDR2 YFSETQ. This CDR3 is built from 16 residues. The V end was cut by 2 bases, the J end by 5 bases, with 14 bases between. CDR3 DNA sequence: TGCGCCAGCAGCTTAGACTCAAGCGGCCATAATTCACCCCTCCACTTT. Its protein is CASSLDSSGHNSPLHF. Full variable domain (missing parts from reference TRBV5-1 and TRBJ1-6): KAGVTQTPRYLIKTRGQQVTLSCSPISGHRSVSWYQQTPGQGLQFLFEYFSETQRNKGNFPGRFSGRQFSNSRSEMNVSTLELGDSALYLCASSLDSSGHNSPLHFGNGTRLTVT.

This clonotype was picked up a small number of times. The chain has TRBV27 and TRBJ1-5, with D possibly TRBD1 on 6 matching bases. The CDR3 contains 15 residues. Per the germline V gene, CDR1 is MNHEY and CDR2 is SMNVEV (reference sequence). V was cut by 5 bases and J by 6 bases, with 17 bases left in between. CDR3: CASSPTGTLSQPQHF. The DNA of the CDR3 is TGTGCCAGCAGTCCAACAGGGACCCTAAGTCAGCCCCAGCATTTT.

The rearrangement joins TRBV7-2 to TRBJ2-1, with 8 bases lining up with TRBD2. V gave up 5 bases and J gave up 1 base; unmatched junction bases: 10. Germline CDR1 reads SGHTA; CDR2 reads FQGNSA. CDR3 length equals 17 residues. This CDR3 is CASSRDSGRVSYNEQFF. CDR3 nucleotide sequence: TGTGCCAGCAGCCGAGACAGCGGGAGAGTATCCTACAATGAGCAGTTCTTC.

The chain links TRBV5-1 to TRBJ2-7; TRBD1 matches 10 bases. V lost 2 bases to trimming and J lost 1 base; unmatched junction nucleotides: 6. The CDR3 spans 16 residues. CDR1 and CDR2 (germline): SGHRS, YFSETQ. For the CDR3, the DNA is TGCGCCAGCAGCTTTCCCGGGACAGGGGCTTCCTACGAGCAGTACTTC. Protein sequence: CASSFPGTGASYEQYF.

This clonotype came up a few times. This sequence joins TRBV10-3 and TRBJ2-1; TRBD2 aligns across 7 bases. V dropped 6 bases and J dropped 7; count of bases not matched to a gene: 18. Germline values: CDR1 ENHRY, CDR2 SYGVKD. This CDR3 is built from 17 residues. The CDR3 DNA follows: TGTGCCATCAGGGAGCAGCGGGGCAGGACTACAATAAATGAGCAGTTCTTC. This encodes CAIREQRGRTTINEQFF.

This chain joins TRBV5-6 and TRBJ2-3; TRBD1 or TRBD2 may be the D gene (5 bases each). Germline CDR1 reads SGHDT; CDR2 reads YYEEEE. The CDR3 spans 13 residues. Trimming took off 0 bases at V and 10 bases at J, with 12 bases between the two ends. CDR3 nucleotide sequence: TGTGCCAGCAGCTTGGAAGGGACCGGCGCGCAGTATTTT. The encoded protein is CASSLEGTGAQYF.

The DNA for the CDR3 is TGTGCCAGCAGTTTTGGTCCGGGGTACCGATCCTACGAGCAGTACTTC. This sequence encodes CASSFGPGYRSYEQYF. The gene calls are TRBV12-3 or TRBV12-4 and TRBJ2-7; a weak D match, TRBD2 (5 bases). This CDR3 contains 16 residues. Trimming removed 3 bases at V and 1 base at J, with 16 bases between.

The chain joins TRBV28 to TRBJ2-7; D may be TRBD1 or TRBD2 (5 bases each). Between the trimmed V and J ends, which lost 4 bases and 2 bases, there was a span of 12 bases. CDR1 and CDR2 (germline): MDHEN, SYDVKM. This CDR3 has 14 amino acids. CDR3 nucleotide sequence: TGTGCCAGCAGTTCTACCGGGGCTCCCTACGAGCAGTACTTC. Translation: CASSSTGAPYEQYF.

This rearrangement joins TRBV15 to TRBJ2-4, with 10 bases aligning to TRBD2. The DNA end lines up better with TRBJ2-7; the J call may be wrong. The CDR3 totals 16 residues. Germline V gene lookup returns CDR1 LNHNV and CDR2 YYDKDF (reference sequence). The CDR3 DNA follows: TGTGCCACCAGCAGAGGGGTAGCGGGAGGAGCTCACGAGCAGTACTTC. Translating gives CATSRGVAGGAHEQYF.